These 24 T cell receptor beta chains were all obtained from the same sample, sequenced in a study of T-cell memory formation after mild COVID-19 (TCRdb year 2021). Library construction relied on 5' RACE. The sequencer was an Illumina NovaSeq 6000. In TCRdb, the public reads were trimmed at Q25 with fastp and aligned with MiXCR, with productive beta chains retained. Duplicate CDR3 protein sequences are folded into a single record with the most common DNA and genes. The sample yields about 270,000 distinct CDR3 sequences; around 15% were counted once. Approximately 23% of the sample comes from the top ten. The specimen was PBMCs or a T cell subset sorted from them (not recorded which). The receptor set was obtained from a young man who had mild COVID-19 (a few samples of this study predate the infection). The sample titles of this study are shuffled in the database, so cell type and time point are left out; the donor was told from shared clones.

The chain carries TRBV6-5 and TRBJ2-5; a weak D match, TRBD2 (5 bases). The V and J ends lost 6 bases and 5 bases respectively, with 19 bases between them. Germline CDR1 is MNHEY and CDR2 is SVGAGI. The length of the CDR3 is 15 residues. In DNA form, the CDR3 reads TGTGCCAGCAGCCAACTCAGGACTCCCTGGGAGACCCAGTACTTC. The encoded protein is CASSQLRTPWETQYF.

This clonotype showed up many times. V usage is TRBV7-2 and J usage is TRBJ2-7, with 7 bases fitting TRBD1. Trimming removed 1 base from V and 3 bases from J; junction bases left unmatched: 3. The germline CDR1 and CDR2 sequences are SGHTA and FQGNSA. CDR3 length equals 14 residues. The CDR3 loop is CASSLGQGVYEQYF. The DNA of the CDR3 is TGTGCCAGCAGCTTAGGTCAGGGGGTCTACGAGCAGTACTTC.

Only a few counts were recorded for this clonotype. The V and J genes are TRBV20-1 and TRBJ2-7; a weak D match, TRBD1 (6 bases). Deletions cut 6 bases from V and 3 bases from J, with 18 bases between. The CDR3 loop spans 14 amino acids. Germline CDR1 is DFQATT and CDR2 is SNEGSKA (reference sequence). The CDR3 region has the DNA TGCAGTGCCCCTACACAGGGTGGGCGCTACGAGCAGTACTTC. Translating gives CSAPTQGGRYEQYF.

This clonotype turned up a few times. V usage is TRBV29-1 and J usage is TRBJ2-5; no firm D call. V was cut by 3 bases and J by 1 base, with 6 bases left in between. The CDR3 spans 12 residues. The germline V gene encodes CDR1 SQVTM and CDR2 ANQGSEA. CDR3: CSVDGFQETQYF. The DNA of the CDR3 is TGCAGCGTTGATGGGTTCCAAGAGACCCAGTACTTC.

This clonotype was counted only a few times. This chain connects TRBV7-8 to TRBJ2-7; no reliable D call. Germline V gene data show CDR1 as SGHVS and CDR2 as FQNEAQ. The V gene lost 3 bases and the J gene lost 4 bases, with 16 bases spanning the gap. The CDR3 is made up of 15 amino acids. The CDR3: CASSFTPLAEYEQYV. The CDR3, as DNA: TGTGCCAGCAGCTTCACGCCTCTCGCCGAGTACGAGCAGTACGTC.

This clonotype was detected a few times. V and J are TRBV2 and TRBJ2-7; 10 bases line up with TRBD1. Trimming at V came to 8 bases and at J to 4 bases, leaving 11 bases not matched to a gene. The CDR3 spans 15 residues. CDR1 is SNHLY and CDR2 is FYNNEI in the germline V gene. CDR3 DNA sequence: TGTGCCAGCGGCCCCCCGGGACAGGGGAATTACGAGCAGTACGTC. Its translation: CASGPPGQGNYEQYV.

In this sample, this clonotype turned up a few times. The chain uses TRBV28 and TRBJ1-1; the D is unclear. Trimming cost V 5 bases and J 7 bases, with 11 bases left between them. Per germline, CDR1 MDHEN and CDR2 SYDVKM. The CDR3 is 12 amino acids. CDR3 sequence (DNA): TGTGCCAGCAGTGTTGACACCAGTGAAGCTTTCTTT. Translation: CASSVDTSEAFF.

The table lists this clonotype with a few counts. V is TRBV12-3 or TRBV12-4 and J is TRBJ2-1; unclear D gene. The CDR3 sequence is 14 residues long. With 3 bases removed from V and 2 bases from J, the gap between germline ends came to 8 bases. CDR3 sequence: CASSLVSTYNEQFF. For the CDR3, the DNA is TGTGCCAGCAGTTTGGTATCCACCTACAATGAGCAGTTCTTC.

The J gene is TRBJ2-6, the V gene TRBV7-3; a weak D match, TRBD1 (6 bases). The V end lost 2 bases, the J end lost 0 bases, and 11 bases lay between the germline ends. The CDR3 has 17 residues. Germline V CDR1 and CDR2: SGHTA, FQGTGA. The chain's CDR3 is CASSLQGLNSGANVLTF. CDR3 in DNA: TGTGCCAGCAGCTTACAGGGGCTTAACTCTGGGGCCAACGTCCTGACTTTC.

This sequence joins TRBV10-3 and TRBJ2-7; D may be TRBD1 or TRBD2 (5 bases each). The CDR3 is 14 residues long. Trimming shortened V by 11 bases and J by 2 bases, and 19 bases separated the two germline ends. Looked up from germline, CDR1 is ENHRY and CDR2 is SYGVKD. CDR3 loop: CAGGDPLGTYEQYF. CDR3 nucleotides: TGTGCCGGGGGAGACCCTCTTGGGACCTACGAGCAGTACTTC.

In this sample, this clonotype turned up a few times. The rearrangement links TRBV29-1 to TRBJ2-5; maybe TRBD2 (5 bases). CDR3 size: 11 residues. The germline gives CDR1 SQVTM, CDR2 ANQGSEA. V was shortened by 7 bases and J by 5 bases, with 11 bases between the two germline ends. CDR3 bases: TGCAGCGGGGAGAAACGGGAGACCCAGTACTTC. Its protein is CSGEKRETQYF.

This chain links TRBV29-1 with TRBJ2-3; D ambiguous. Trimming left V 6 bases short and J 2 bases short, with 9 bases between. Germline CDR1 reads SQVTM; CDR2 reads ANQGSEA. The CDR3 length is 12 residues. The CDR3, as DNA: TGCAGCGTGTACACCGACACAGATACGCAGTATTTT. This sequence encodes CSVYTDTDTQYF.

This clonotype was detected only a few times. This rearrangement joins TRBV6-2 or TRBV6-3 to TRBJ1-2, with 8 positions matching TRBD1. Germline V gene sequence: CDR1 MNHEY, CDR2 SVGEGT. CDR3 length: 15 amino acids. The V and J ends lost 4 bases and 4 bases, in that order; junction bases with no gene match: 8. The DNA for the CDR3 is TGTGCCAGCAGTTCCCGGACAGGGAGTGGCTATGGCTACACCTTC. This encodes CASSSRTGSGYGYTF.

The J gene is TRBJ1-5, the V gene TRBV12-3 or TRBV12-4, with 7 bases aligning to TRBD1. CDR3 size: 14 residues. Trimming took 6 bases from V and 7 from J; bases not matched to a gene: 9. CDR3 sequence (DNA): TGTGCCAGCAGGCAAGGGAGGGGGCAACAGCCCCAGCATTTT. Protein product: CASRQGRGQQPQHF.

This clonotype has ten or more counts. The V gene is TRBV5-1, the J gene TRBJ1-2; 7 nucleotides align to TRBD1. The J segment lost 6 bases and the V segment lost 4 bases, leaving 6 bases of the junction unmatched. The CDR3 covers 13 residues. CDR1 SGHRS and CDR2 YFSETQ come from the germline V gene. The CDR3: CASSRDRDDGYTF. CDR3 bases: TGCGCCAGCAGCCGAGACAGGGACGATGGCTACACCTTC. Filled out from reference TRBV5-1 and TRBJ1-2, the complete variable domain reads KAGVTQTPRYLIKTRGQQVTLSCSPISGHRSVSWYQQTPGQGLQFLFEYFSETQRNKGNFPGRFSGRQFSNSRSEMNVSTLELGDSALYLCASSRDRDDGYTFGSGTRLTVV.

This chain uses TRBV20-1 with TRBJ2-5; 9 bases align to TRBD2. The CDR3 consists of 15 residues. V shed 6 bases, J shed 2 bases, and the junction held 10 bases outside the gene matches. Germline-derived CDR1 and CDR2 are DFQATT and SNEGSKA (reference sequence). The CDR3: CSASRASGVQETQYF. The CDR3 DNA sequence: TGCAGTGCCTCAAGGGCTAGCGGGGTACAAGAGACCCAGTACTTC.

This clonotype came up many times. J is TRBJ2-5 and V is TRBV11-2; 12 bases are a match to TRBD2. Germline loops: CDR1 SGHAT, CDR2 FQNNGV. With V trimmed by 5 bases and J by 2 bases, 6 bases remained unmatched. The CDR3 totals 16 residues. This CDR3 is CASSLGLAGPQETQYF. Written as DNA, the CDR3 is TGTGCCAGCAGCCTCGGACTAGCGGGGCCTCAAGAGACCCAGTACTTC.

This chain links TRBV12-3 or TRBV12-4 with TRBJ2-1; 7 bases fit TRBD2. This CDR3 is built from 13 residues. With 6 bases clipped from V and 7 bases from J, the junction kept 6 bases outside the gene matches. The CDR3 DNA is TGTGCCAGCAGCCACGGGCGGGGGAATGAGCAGTTCTTC. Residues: CASSHGRGNEQFF.

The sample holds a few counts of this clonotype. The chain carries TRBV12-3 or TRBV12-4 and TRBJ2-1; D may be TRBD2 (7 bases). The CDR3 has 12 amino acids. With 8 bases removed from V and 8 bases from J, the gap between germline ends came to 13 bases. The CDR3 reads CASVTGRDEQFF. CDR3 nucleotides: TGTGCCAGCGTTACAGGGAGGGATGAGCAGTTCTTC.

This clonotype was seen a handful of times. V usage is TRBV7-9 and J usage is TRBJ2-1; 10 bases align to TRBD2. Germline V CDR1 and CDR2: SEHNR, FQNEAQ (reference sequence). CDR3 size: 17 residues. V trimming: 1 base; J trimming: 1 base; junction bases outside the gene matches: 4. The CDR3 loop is CASSLEVAGGSYNEQFF. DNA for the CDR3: TGTGCCAGCAGCTTAGAGGTAGCGGGGGGTTCCTACAATGAGCAGTTCTTC.

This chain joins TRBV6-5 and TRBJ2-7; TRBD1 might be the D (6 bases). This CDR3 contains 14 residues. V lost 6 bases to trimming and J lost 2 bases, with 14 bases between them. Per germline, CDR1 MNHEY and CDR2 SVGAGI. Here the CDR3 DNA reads TGTGCCAGCAGCAAACGACAGGCGCCCTACGAGCAGTACTTC. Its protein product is CASSKRQAPYEQYF.

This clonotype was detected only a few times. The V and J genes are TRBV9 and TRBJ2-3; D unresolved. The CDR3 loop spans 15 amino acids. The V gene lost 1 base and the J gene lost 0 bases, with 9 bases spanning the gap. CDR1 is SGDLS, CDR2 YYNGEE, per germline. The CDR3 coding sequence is TGTGCCAGCAGCGTAACAGCGCCCAGCACAGATACGCAGTATTTT. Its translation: CASSVTAPSTDTQYF.

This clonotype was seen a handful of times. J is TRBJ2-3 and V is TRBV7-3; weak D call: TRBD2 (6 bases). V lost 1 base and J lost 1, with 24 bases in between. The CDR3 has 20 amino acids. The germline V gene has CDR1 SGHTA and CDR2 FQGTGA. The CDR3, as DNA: TGTGCCAGCAGCTTAAGAAGGCAGCGGAATCCTTGGGGGGGCACAGATACGCAGTATTTT. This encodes CASSLRRQRNPWGGTDTQYF. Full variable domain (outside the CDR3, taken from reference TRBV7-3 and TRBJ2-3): GAGVSQTPSNKVTEKGKYVELRCDPISGHTALYWYRQSLGQGPEFLIYFQGTGAADDSGLPNDRFFAVRPEGSVSTLKIQRTERGDSAVYLCASSLRRQRNPWGGTDTQYFGPGTRLTVL.

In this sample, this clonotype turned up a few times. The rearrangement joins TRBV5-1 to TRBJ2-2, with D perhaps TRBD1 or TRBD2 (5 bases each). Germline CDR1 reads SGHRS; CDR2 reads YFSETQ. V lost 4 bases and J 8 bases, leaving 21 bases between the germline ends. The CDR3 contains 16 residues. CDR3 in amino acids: CASSPQSGGALGELFF. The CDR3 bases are TGCGCCAGCAGCCCCCAAAGTGGGGGTGCCCTTGGGGAGCTGTTTTTT.